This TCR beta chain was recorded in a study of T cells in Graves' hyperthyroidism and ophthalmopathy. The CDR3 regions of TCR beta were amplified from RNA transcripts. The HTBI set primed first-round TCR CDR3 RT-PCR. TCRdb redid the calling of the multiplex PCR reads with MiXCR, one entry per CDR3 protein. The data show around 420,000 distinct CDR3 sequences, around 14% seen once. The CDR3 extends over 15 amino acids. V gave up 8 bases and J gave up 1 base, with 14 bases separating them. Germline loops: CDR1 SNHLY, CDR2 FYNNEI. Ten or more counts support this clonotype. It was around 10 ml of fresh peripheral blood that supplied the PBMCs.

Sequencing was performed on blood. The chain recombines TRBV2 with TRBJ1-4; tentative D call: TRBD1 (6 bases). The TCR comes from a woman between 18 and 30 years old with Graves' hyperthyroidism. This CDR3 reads CASCTDRLTNEKLFF. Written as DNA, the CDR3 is TGTGCCAGCTGCACCGACAGGTTAACTAATGAAAAACTGTTTTTT.